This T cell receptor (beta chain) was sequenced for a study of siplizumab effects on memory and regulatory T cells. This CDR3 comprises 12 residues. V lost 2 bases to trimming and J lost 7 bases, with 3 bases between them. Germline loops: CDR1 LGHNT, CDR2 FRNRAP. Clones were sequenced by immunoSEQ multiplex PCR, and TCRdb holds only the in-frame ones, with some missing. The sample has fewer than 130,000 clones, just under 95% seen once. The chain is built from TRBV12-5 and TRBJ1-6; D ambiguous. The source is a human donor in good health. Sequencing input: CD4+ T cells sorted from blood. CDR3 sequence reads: CASGLLNSPLHF. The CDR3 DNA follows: TGTGCTAGTGGTTTGTTGAATTCACCCCTCCACTTT.